Listed here are 30 T cell receptor beta chains from one sample, sequenced in a study of cytomegalovirus exposure and HLA in healthy donors. PCR primers comprised 60 Vbeta and 13 Jbeta primers. Clones were read by immunoSEQ multiplex PCR, and TCRdb kept only the in-frame ones, dropping some. The sample has about 140,000 clones; about 80% are singletons. Material for sequencing was PBMCs. These receptor sequences come from a female donor in good health and CMV-seronegative.

V usage is TRBV29-1 and J usage is TRBJ1-2; D gene uncertain. The CDR3 spans 15 residues. Deletions cut 3 bases from V and 0 bases from J, with 14 bases between. In germline, CDR1 is SQVTM, CDR2 ANQGSEA. The DNA for the CDR3 is TGCAGCGTTGAGGGCCTACAGTTAACTAACTATGGCTACACCTTC. This codes for CSVEGLQLTNYGYTF.

The chain employs TRBV29-1 and TRBJ1-1, with 8 bases fitting TRBD1. V gave up 6 bases and J gave up 11 bases; unmatched junction bases: 11. The CDR3 runs to 12 residues. Germline CDR1 and CDR2: SQVTM and ANQGSEA. The CDR3 nucleotides read TGCAGCGTCGGCAGGGGGCCCAGGGACGCTTTCTTT. Amino acid sequence: CSVGRGPRDAFF.

This rearrangement joins TRBV6-5 to TRBJ1-1, with 8 nucleotides matching TRBD1. Trimming cost V 6 bases and J 1 base; bases outside gene matches: 4. This CDR3 has 14 amino acids. The germline V gene encodes CDR1 MNHEY and CDR2 SVGAGI. The CDR3, as DNA: TGTGCCAGCAGCCGGACAGGGAAGAACACTGAAGCTTTCTTT. The encoded protein is CASSRTGKNTEAFF.

This sequence joins TRBV7-9 and TRBJ2-1; TRBD1 matches 7 bases. Trimming took 1 base from V and 10 from J; bases not matched to a gene: 1. This CDR3 spans 12 amino acids. In germline, CDR1 is SEHNR, CDR2 FQNEAQ (reference sequence). The CDR3 DNA sequence: TGTGCCAGCAGCTTAGTGGACAGGGAGCAGTTCTTC. Its protein is CASSLVDREQFF.

This clone was seen a few times. The chain couples TRBV6-5 to TRBJ1-1; D remains unclear. The CDR3 has 14 residues. CDR1 and CDR2 (germline): MNHEY, SVGAGI. With 6 bases removed from V and 0 bases from J, the gap between germline ends came to 11 bases. CDR3 region: CASRATRVNTEAFF. CDR3 nucleotide sequence: TGTGCCAGCAGAGCAACTAGGGTGAACACTGAAGCTTTCTTT.

The V gene is TRBV11-2, the J gene TRBJ2-5; unclear D gene. This CDR3 spans 15 amino acids. Trimming stripped 1 base from V and 4 bases from J, with 13 bases between. The germline CDR1 and CDR2 sequences are SGHAT and FQNNGV. Written as DNA, the CDR3 is TGTGCCAGCAGCTTAGGTCCTCAGAAATTAGAGACCCAGTACTTC. Translated, it gives CASSLGPQKLETQYF.

This sequence joins TRBV7-9 and TRBJ1-2; 8 positions agree with TRBD1. This CDR3 spans 15 amino acids. V was pared by 5 bases and J by 4 bases, with 9 bases of the junction left unmatched. Germline assignment: CDR1 SEHNR and CDR2 FQNEAQ (reference sequence). For the CDR3, the DNA is TGTGCCAGCAGCCCTAGGACAGGGTGGGTCTATGGCTACACCTTC. Translating it yields CASSPRTGWVYGYTF. Combining the CDR3 with reference TRBV7-9 and TRBJ1-2 gives the whole variable domain DTGVSQNPRHKITKRGQNVTFRCDPISEHNRLYWYRQTLGQGPEFLTYFQNEAQLEKSRLLSDRFSAERPKGSFSTLEIQRTEQGDSAMYLCASSPRTGWVYGYTFGSGTRLTVV.

The chain employs TRBV5-1 and TRBJ1-5; maybe TRBD1 (5 bases). This CDR3 spans 15 amino acids. Germline V gene sequence: CDR1 SGHRS, CDR2 YFSETQ. Trimming stripped 0 bases from V and 3 bases from J, with 10 bases between. The CDR3 DNA follows: TGCGCCAGCAGCTTGGGGGGGGGTGCCAATCAGCCCCAGCATTTT. Amino acid sequence: CASSLGGGANQPQHF. The complete variable domain, with remaining parts taken from reference TRBV5-1 and TRBJ1-5, reads KAGVTQTPRYLIKTRGQQVTLSCSPISGHRSVSWYQQTPGQGLQFLFEYFSETQRNKGNFPGRFSGRQFSNSRSEMNVSTLELGDSALYLCASSLGGGANQPQHFGDGTRLSIL.

CDR3 amino acids: CASSDIGLAESYEQYF. CDR3 DNA: TGTGCCAGCAGTGATATAGGGCTAGCGGAGTCCTACGAGCAGTACTTC. V usage is TRBV2 and J usage is TRBJ2-7; 7 nucleotides match TRBD2. Germline CDR1 and CDR2: SNHLY and FYNNEI. After removal of 3 bases from V and 1 base from J, the junction contained 9 bases not matched to a gene. This CDR3 contains 16 residues. Combining the CDR3 with reference TRBV2 and TRBJ2-7 gives the whole variable domain EPEVTQTPSHQVTQMGQEVILRCVPISNHLYFYWYRQILGQKVEFLVSFYNNEISEKSEIFDDQFSVERPDGSNFTLKIRSTKLEDSAMYFCASSDIGLAESYEQYFGPGTRLTVT.

V gene TRBV30 combines with J gene TRBJ2-7, with D maybe TRBD1 (5 bases). The CDR3 runs 14 residues. V was shortened by 0 bases and J by 0 bases, with 9 bases between the two germline ends. Looked up from germline, CDR1 is GTSNPN and CDR2 is SVGIG (reference sequence). CDR3 DNA: TGTGCCTGGAGTGTAGACAGTTTCTCCTACGAGCAGTACTTC. It translates to CAWSVDSFSYEQYF.

Comment on this clone: Other DNA sequences in the same sample also yield this CDR3. The V and J genes are TRBV9 and TRBJ1-1; D call uncertain. The germline V gene has CDR1 SGDLS and CDR2 YYNGEE. The ends were cut back, 5 bases at V and 5 bases at J, with 13 bases in the middle. This CDR3 spans 13 amino acids. In nucleotides, the CDR3 is TGTGCCAGCAGTCCTCATCACAGAACTGAAGCTTTCTTT. It translates to CASSPHHRTEAFF.

The chain joins TRBV7-2 to TRBJ2-4; D perhaps matches TRBD2 (5 bases). Trimming took off 5 bases at V and 4 bases at J, with 15 bases between the two ends. The germline V gene encodes CDR1 SGHTA and CDR2 FQGNSA. The CDR3 is made up of 15 amino acids. CDR3 protein: CASSGGVGVKNIQYF. CDR3 sequence (DNA): TGTGCCAGCAGCGGCGGTGTGGGAGTGAAAAACATTCAGTACTTC.

The chain recombines TRBV5-1 with TRBJ2-7; tentatively, D is TRBD2 (7 bases). Germline loops: CDR1 SGHRS, CDR2 YFSETQ. Trimming removed 5 bases at V and 0 bases at J, with 9 bases between. The CDR3 contains 13 residues. CDR3 amino acids: CASSRGASYEQYF. CDR3 coding DNA: TGCGCCAGCAGTCGGGGGGCCTCCTACGAGCAGTACTTC.

This sequence joins TRBV7-8 and TRBJ2-2; tentatively, D is TRBD2 (5 bases). V was trimmed by 4 bases and J by 4 bases, leaving 10 bases between them. This CDR3 has 14 amino acids. Germline-derived CDR1 and CDR2 are SGHVS and FQNEAQ. Here the CDR3 DNA reads TGTGCCAGCAGCTACACTAGTGCCACCGGGGAGCTGTTTTTT. It translates to CASSYTSATGELFF.

This CDR3 is CAIGVRGNEQFF. The DNA for the CDR3 is TGTGCCATCGGAGTTAGGGGGAATGAGCAGTTCTTC. V is TRBV10-3 and J is TRBJ2-1; D is perhaps TRBD1 (6 bases). V lost 8 bases to trimming and J lost 7 bases, with 12 bases between them. This CDR3 has 12 amino acids. The germline V gene encodes CDR1 ENHRY and CDR2 SYGVKD.

This chain connects TRBV5-6 to TRBJ2-4, with TRBD2 matching over 9 bases. V gave up 0 bases and J gave up 0 bases; unmatched junction bases: 1. The CDR3 contains 16 residues. Germline lookup yields CDR1 SGHDT and CDR2 YYEEEE. The CDR3 spells CASSLGGRGAKNIQYF. In nucleotides, the CDR3 is TGTGCCAGCAGCTTGGGCGGGAGGGGAGCCAAAAACATTCAGTACTTC. Full variable domain (missing parts from reference TRBV5-6 and TRBJ2-4): DAGVTQSPTHLIKTRGQQVTLRCSPKSGHDTVSWYQQALGQGPQFIFQYYEEEERQRGNFPDRFSGHQFPNYSSELNVNALLLGDSALYLCASSLGGRGAKNIQYFGAGTRLSVL.

This sequence joins TRBV5-1 and TRBJ1-2; D unclear. Germline assignment: CDR1 SGHRS and CDR2 YFSETQ. The V gene lost 4 bases and the J gene lost 8 bases, with 15 bases spanning the gap. The CDR3 consists of 13 residues. The CDR3 region has the DNA TGCGCCAGCAGCGAGGGCAGGCGAATCGGCTACACCTTC. This translates into CASSEGRRIGYTF.

This chain uses TRBV2 with TRBJ2-5; tentative D call: TRBD1 (5 bases). Trimming pared 9 bases from V and 5 bases from J, leaving 7 bases between. Germline loops: CDR1 SNHLY, CDR2 FYNNEI. CDR3 size: 10 residues. The CDR3 bases are TGTGCCAGTAAGGGGGAGACCCAGTACTTC. Protein sequence: CASKGETQYF.

This clone appeared a single time. This chain uses TRBV7-8 with TRBJ1-4, with TRBD1 identical over 8 bases. Germline V CDR1 and CDR2: SGHVS, FQNEAQ. The CDR3 length is 15 residues. V was pared by 5 bases and J by 8 bases, with 10 bases of the junction left unmatched. CDR3 sequence: CASSNTRGHGEKLFF. For the CDR3, the DNA is TGTGCCAGCAGCAACACCAGGGGGCACGGCGAAAAACTGTTTTTT.

The chain couples TRBV28 to TRBJ2-1, with D tentatively TRBD2 (6 bases). CDR1 is MDHEN, CDR2 SYDVKM, per germline. The CDR3 runs 16 residues. V was pared by 2 bases and J by 0 bases, with 11 bases between. The CDR3 protein is CASSLSAGTSYNEQFF. For the CDR3, the DNA is TGTGCCAGCAGTTTAAGCGCGGGAACCTCCTACAATGAGCAGTTCTTC.

This clone was seen more than once but under ten times. Other DNA sequences from this sample encode an identical CDR3 as well. The rearrangement uses TRBV30 and TRBJ2-7, with 8 nucleotides matching TRBD1. In germline, CDR1 is GTSNPN, CDR2 SVGIG (reference sequence). CDR3 size: 14 residues. Germline trimming cut 2 bases from V and 1 base from J; bases unmatched to any gene: 4. The CDR3 DNA sequence: TGTGCCTGGAGTACCGGGACAGGATCCTACGAGCAGTACTTC. It codes for CAWSTGTGSYEQYF. Looking up the rest from reference TRBV30 and TRBJ2-7 gives the full variable domain: SQTIHQWPATLVQPVGSPLSLECTVEGTSNPNLYWYRQAAGRGLQLLFYSVGIGQISSEVPQNLSASRPQDRQFILSSKKLLLSDSGFYLCAWSTGTGSYEQYFGPGTRLTVT.

This clone appeared a single time. The chain employs TRBV5-1 and TRBJ2-1; D possibly corresponds to TRBD1 (6 bases). Germline CDR1 is SGHRS and CDR2 is YFSETQ. V lost 2 bases to trimming and J lost 8 bases, with 14 bases between them. The CDR3 has 14 residues. This CDR3 reads CASSFGRGDDEQFF. The CDR3 DNA is TGCGCCAGCAGCTTCGGCAGGGGTGATGATGAGCAGTTCTTC.

The chain carries TRBV29-1 and TRBJ2-7, with D perhaps TRBD2 (5 bases). The CDR3 loop spans 12 amino acids. The germline gives CDR1 SQVTM, CDR2 ANQGSEA. V lost 5 bases, J lost 5 bases, and 13 bases lay in between. The chain's CDR3 is CSVNRGQHEQYF. CDR3 DNA sequence: TGCAGCGTTAATAGAGGGCAGCACGAGCAGTACTTC.

J is TRBJ2-5 and V is TRBV18; 10 nucleotides align to TRBD1. The CDR3 has 16 amino acids. The trim removed 2 bases at V and 3 bases at J, leaving 6 bases unmatched. Germline assignment: CDR1 KGHSH and CDR2 LQKENI. The CDR3 here is CASSPSQTGGKETQYF. CDR3 coding DNA: TGTGCCAGCTCACCATCCCAGACAGGGGGCAAAGAGACCCAGTACTTC.

The chain combines TRBV5-4 with TRBJ2-7, with 12 bases matching TRBD2. Germline CDR1 reads SGHNT; CDR2 reads YYREEE (reference sequence). This CDR3 has 15 residues. V was clipped by 4 bases and J by 4 bases; unmatched bases: 6. CDR3 loop: CASSATSGSRYEQYF. CDR3 nucleotide sequence: TGTGCCAGCAGCGCGACTAGCGGGAGTAGGTACGAGCAGTACTTC.

The chain links TRBV14 to TRBJ2-7; D uncertain. V lost 0 bases and J lost 2, with 2 bases in between. The germline gives CDR1 SGHDN, CDR2 FVKESK. This CDR3 has 12 residues. The DNA for the CDR3 is TGTGCCAGCAGCCAAGACGCCTACGAGCAGTACTTC. This encodes CASSQDAYEQYF.

This clone was recorded once. The chain has TRBV6-6 and TRBJ1-1; no reliable D call. The CDR3 is 15 residues long. Trimming removed 2 bases at V and 8 bases at J, with 18 bases between. Germline V gene lookup returns CDR1 MNHNY and CDR2 SVGAGI (reference sequence). CDR3 bases: TGTGCCAGCAGTTACGGTCGTAGTCAGAAACAGGAAGCTTTCTTT. It is translated as CASSYGRSQKQEAFF.

About this clone itself: Other nucleotide sequences from this sample produce the same CDR3. This chain links TRBV30 with TRBJ2-7, with TRBD1 matching over 9 bases. The CDR3 has 14 residues. Losses at the gene ends were 2 bases for V and 1 base for J; bases not matched to a gene: 3. Germline values: CDR1 GTSNPN, CDR2 SVGIG (reference sequence). The CDR3 DNA is TGTGCCTGGAGTACCGGGACAGGGTCCTACGAGCAGTACTTC. Its protein is CAWSTGTGSYEQYF.

This chain links TRBV28 with TRBJ1-2, with D unclear. This CDR3 comprises 14 residues. The V gene's germline CDR1 is MDHEN and CDR2 SYDVKM. V was trimmed by 3 bases and J by 7 bases, leaving 15 bases between them. CDR3 amino acids: CASSFETRGTGYTF. CDR3 nucleotide sequence: TGTGCCAGCAGTTTCGAGACTCGGGGAACTGGCTACACCTTC.

This clone was picked up one time. The J gene is TRBJ2-7, the V gene TRBV6-6, with 11 bases identical to TRBD1. Germline CDR1 and CDR2: MNHNY and SVGAGI (reference sequence). This CDR3 has 15 amino acids. V gave up 6 bases and J gave up 7 bases; unmatched junction bases: 11. CDR3 DNA: TGTGCCAGCAGCTCAATGGACAGGGGGCGAGGTGAGCAGTACTTC. Its translation is CASSSMDRGRGEQYF.